This record covers a single T cell receptor beta chain. This sample was taken from a study of blood T cell repertoires in COVID-19. About the research overall: The study drew acute and convalescent COVID-19 samples from the United States, Italy and Spain. Nucleic acid was either cDNA or gDNA, and it came from T cells, B-cell-depleted T cells, or PBMCs.

This CDR3 has 15 amino acids. Germline V gives CDR1 KGHSH, CDR2 LQKENI. With 4 bases clipped from V and 0 bases from J, the junction kept 5 bases outside the gene matches. Study processing details: Quantification of nucleated cells was approximated via reference gene primer amplification. Some clones are missing from TCRdb's copy, which holds only in-frame ones; the method was immunoSEQ multiplex PCR. The DNA gave D and trimming, while V, J and clone size come from that table. There are about 140,000 clones in the sample; just under 90% occur only once, and approximately 10% lies in the top ten. The TCR comes from a woman older than 75 with acute or convalescent COVID-19. The specimen was peripheral blood. V and J are TRBV18 and TRBJ1-1, with 7 bases identical to TRBD1. CDR3 region: CASSLAGTVNTEAFF. CDR3 nucleotide sequence: TGTGCCAGCTCACTCGCCGGGACAGTGAACACTGAAGCTTTCTTT.